This is a list of T cell receptor beta chains from one sample in a study of cytomegalovirus exposure and HLA in healthy donors. The protocol was immunoSEQ multiplex PCR, while the TCRdb copy is restricted to in-frame clones and leaves out a portion. The data show over 120,000 clones, with more than 70% seen just once and roughly 2.4% held by the top ten. The sequenced material came from PBMCs. The receptors here all came from a man in his forties or fifties in good health and CMV-seronegative. The CDR3 runs from the conserved cysteine through the conserved F or W. The order of the fields is clone size, V gene, D gene, J gene, CDR3 protein, CDR3 DNA. D genes are given only for firm matches. The size of a clone is reported for some rows only, either as once, few or many, or as a class for expanded clones.

abundance: .
v_gene: TRBV7-9
d_gene: .
j_gene: TRBJ1-6
CDR3aa: CASSLDQGYNSPLHF
CDR3nt: TGTGCCAGCAGCTTAGATCAGGGCTATAATTCACCCCTCCACTTT

abundance: .
v_gene: TRBV19
d_gene: TRBD1
j_gene: TRBJ1-2
CDR3aa: CASSAPGQGNYGYTF
CDR3nt: TGTGCCAGTAGTGCACCGGGACAGGGTAACTATGGCTACACCTTC

abundance: .
v_gene: TRBV5-4
d_gene: TRBD1
j_gene: TRBJ1-1
CDR3aa: CASSSIQGANTEAFF
CDR3nt: TGTGCCAGCAGCTCGATACAGGGGGCGAACACTGAAGCTTTCTTT

abundance: .
v_gene: TRBV18
d_gene: TRBD2
j_gene: TRBJ2-2
CDR3aa: CASSRYSGGNTGELFF
CDR3nt: TGTGCCAGCTCACGATATAGCGGGGGAAACACCGGGGAGCTGTTTTTT

abundance: medium-sized
v_gene: TRBV11-2
d_gene: TRBD1
j_gene: TRBJ2-7
CDR3aa: CASSPPGTASYEQYF
CDR3nt: TGTGCCAGCAGCCCCCCAGGGACAGCGTCCTACGAGCAGTACTTC

abundance: .
v_gene: TRBV14
d_gene: .
j_gene: TRBJ1-2
CDR3aa: CASSQRRSGIDYGYTF
CDR3nt: TGTGCCAGCAGCCAGCGAAGGTCAGGGATCGACTATGGCTACACCTTC

abundance: few
v_gene: TRBV18
d_gene: TRBD1
j_gene: TRBJ2-5
CDR3aa: CASSPERGRETQYF
CDR3nt: TGTGCCAGCTCGCCGGAGAGGGGGCGAGAGACCCAGTACTTC

abundance: .
v_gene: TRBV5-1
d_gene: .
j_gene: TRBJ2-7
CDR3aa: CASSLYGFQGNSYEQYF
CDR3nt: TGCGCCAGCAGCTTGTACGGTTTTCAGGGGAACTCCTACGAGCAGTACTTC

abundance: few
v_gene: TRBV2
d_gene: TRBD2
j_gene: TRBJ2-1
CDR3aa: CASSGGLALEQFF
CDR3nt: TGTGCCAGCAGTGGAGGACTAGCATTGGAGCAGTTCTTC

abundance: .
v_gene: TRBV4-1
d_gene: .
j_gene: TRBJ1-1
CDR3aa: CASSQRTGWVEAFF
CDR3nt: TGCGCCAGCAGCCAGCGCACAGGGTGGGTTGAAGCTTTCTTT

abundance: .
v_gene: TRBV6-1
d_gene: TRBD2
j_gene: TRBJ2-1
CDR3aa: CASSLDRGTTEQFF
CDR3nt: TGTGCCAGCAGCCTCGACCGCGGGACTACTGAGCAGTTCTTC

abundance: .
v_gene: TRBV5-6
d_gene: .
j_gene: TRBJ2-7
CDR3aa: CASSLASANPYEQYF
CDR3nt: TGTGCCAGCAGCTTGGCCAGCGCGAACCCTTACGAGCAGTACTTC

abundance: .
v_gene: TRBV4-1
d_gene: .
j_gene: TRBJ1-2
CDR3aa: CASSQEAPGSYGYTF
CDR3nt: TGCGCCAGCAGCCAAGAAGCACCAGGTTCCTATGGCTACACCTTC

abundance: few
v_gene: TRBV27
d_gene: .
j_gene: TRBJ2-5
CDR3aa: CASSLLGSQETQYF
CDR3nt: TGTGCCAGCAGTTTACTGGGCAGTCAAGAGACCCAGTACTTC

abundance: .
v_gene: TRBV6-1
d_gene: .
j_gene: TRBJ2-7
CDR3aa: CASSEAPGHIYEQYF
CDR3nt: TGTGCCAGCAGTGAAGCGCCTGGGCACATCTACGAGCAGTACTTC

abundance: .
v_gene: TRBV18
d_gene: .
j_gene: TRBJ2-2
CDR3aa: CASSPTTTNGELFF
CDR3nt: TGTGCCAGCTCACCGACGACTACTAACGGGGAGCTGTTTTTT

abundance: .
v_gene: TRBV5-8
d_gene: TRBD2
j_gene: TRBJ2-7
CDR3aa: CASRLAGGPNEQYF
CDR3nt: TGTGCCAGCAGGTTAGCGGGAGGGCCGAACGAGCAGTACTTC

abundance: .
v_gene: TRBV29-1
d_gene: TRBD1
j_gene: TRBJ1-4
CDR3aa: CSVEDRGNEKLFF
CDR3nt: TGCAGCGTAGAGGACAGGGGTAATGAAAAACTGTTTTTT

abundance: .
v_gene: TRBV28
d_gene: .
j_gene: TRBJ1-5
CDR3aa: CASNRDLGQPQHF
CDR3nt: TGTGCCAGCAACAGGGATCTGGGTCAGCCCCAGCATTTT

abundance: .
v_gene: TRBV21-1
d_gene: .
j_gene: TRBJ1-4
CDR3aa: CASSKVRTGVTRYPRETNEKLFF
CDR3nt: TGTGCCAGCAGCAAAGTCCGGACAGGAGTCACCCGATACCCCAGAGAGACTAATGAAAAACTGTTTTTT

abundance: .
v_gene: TRBV12-5
d_gene: TRBD1
j_gene: TRBJ1-1
CDR3aa: CASGLSSGTGTEAFF
CDR3nt: TGTGCTAGTGGTTTGAGTTCCGGGACAGGGACTGAAGCTTTCTTT

abundance: .
v_gene: TRBV5-4
d_gene: TRBD2
j_gene: TRBJ2-3
CDR3aa: CASSDPLAGGPNTQYF
CDR3nt: TGTGCCAGCAGCGACCCACTAGCGGGAGGGCCTAATACGCAGTATTTT

abundance: .
v_gene: TRBV6-1
d_gene: TRBD1
j_gene: TRBJ2-7
CDR3aa: CASSVGTAIYEQYF
CDR3nt: TGTGCCAGCAGCGTCGGGACAGCAATTTACGAGCAGTACTTC

abundance: .
v_gene: TRBV6-1
d_gene: .
j_gene: TRBJ1-2
CDR3aa: CASRNTGLTGGYTF
CDR3nt: TGTGCCAGCAGGAATACAGGGTTAACGGGCGGCTACACCTTC

abundance: .
v_gene: TRBV6-1
d_gene: .
j_gene: TRBJ1-3
CDR3aa: CASSAGGASGNTIYF
CDR3nt: TGTGCCAGCAGCGCTGGAGGGGCCTCTGGAAACACCATATATTTT

abundance: .
v_gene: TRBV18
d_gene: .
j_gene: TRBJ2-1
CDR3aa: CASSPSSISSLYNEQFF
CDR3nt: TGTGCCAGCTCACCTTCTTCGATTTCCTCCCTATACAATGAGCAGTTCTTC

abundance: .
v_gene: TRBV28
d_gene: .
j_gene: TRBJ1-2
CDR3aa: CASRPGEGYGYTF
CDR3nt: TGTGCCAGCAGACCAGGGGAGGGCTATGGCTACACCTTC

abundance: .
v_gene: TRBV5-1
d_gene: TRBD1
j_gene: TRBJ1-2
CDR3aa: CASSSTGTGGADYGYTF
CDR3nt: TGCGCCAGCAGCTCTACCGGGACAGGGGGCGCGGACTATGGCTACACCTTC

abundance: .
v_gene: TRBV2
d_gene: .
j_gene: TRBJ2-7
CDR3aa: CASSVGRDYEQYF
CDR3nt: TGTGCCAGCAGTGTAGGTCGGGACTACGAGCAGTACTTC

abundance: .
v_gene: TRBV11-2
d_gene: TRBD2
j_gene: TRBJ2-5
CDR3aa: CASSLGTSGPSSWEETQYF
CDR3nt: TGTGCCAGCAGCTTAGGGACTAGCGGGCCGTCCTCGTGGGAGGAGACCCAGTACTTC

abundance: .
v_gene: TRBV15
d_gene: TRBD2
j_gene: TRBJ2-1
CDR3aa: CATSRVLLAGGVGSYNEQFF
CDR3nt: TGTGCCACCAGCAGAGTATTACTAGCGGGGGGGGTAGGCTCCTACAATGAGCAGTTCTTC

abundance: few
v_gene: TRBV15
d_gene: TRBD1
j_gene: TRBJ2-5
CDR3aa: CATSREEPGQGMGETQYF
CDR3nt: TGTGCCACCAGCAGAGAGGAGCCAGGACAGGGGATGGGAGAGACCCAGTACTTC

abundance: .
v_gene: TRBV7-7
d_gene: TRBD1
j_gene: TRBJ1-4
CDR3aa: CASSRYTGGNEKLFF
CDR3nt: TGTGCCAGCAGCCGGTATACAGGGGGGAATGAAAAACTGTTTTTT

abundance: .
v_gene: TRBV28
d_gene: TRBD1
j_gene: TRBJ1-6
CDR3aa: CASSFGTGDSPLHF
CDR3nt: TGTGCCAGCAGTTTCGGGACAGGGGATTCACCCCTCCACTTT

abundance: few
v_gene: TRBV18
d_gene: .
j_gene: TRBJ2-7
CDR3aa: CASFPGGSSEQYF
CDR3nt: TGTGCCAGCTTCCCAGGAGGGAGCTCCGAGCAGTACTTC

abundance: few
v_gene: TRBV6-5
d_gene: TRBD1
j_gene: TRBJ1-4
CDR3aa: CASSYLRTGGMVGLFF
CDR3nt: TGTGCCAGCAGTTACCTTCGGACAGGGGGCATGGTGGGACTGTTTTTT

abundance: .
v_gene: TRBV11-2
d_gene: TRBD1
j_gene: TRBJ2-7
CDR3aa: CASSPMGQGTYEQYF
CDR3nt: TGTGCCAGCAGCCCAATGGGACAGGGAACCTACGAGCAGTACTTC

abundance: .
v_gene: TRBV18
d_gene: .
j_gene: TRBJ2-7
CDR3aa: CASSPVSRTEQYF
CDR3nt: TGTGCCAGCTCACCCGTCAGTCGTACCGAGCAGTACTTC

abundance: .
v_gene: TRBV5-1
d_gene: TRBD2
j_gene: TRBJ2-3
CDR3aa: CASATQGLAGMVSTDTQYF
CDR3nt: TGCGCCAGCGCGACACAGGGACTAGCGGGGATGGTTAGTACAGATACGCAGTATTTT

abundance: once
v_gene: TRBV18
d_gene: TRBD1
j_gene: TRBJ1-1
CDR3aa: CASSPSSDRRRDTEAFF
CDR3nt: TGTGCCAGCTCACCATCATCGGACAGGCGGAGAGACACTGAAGCTTTCTTT